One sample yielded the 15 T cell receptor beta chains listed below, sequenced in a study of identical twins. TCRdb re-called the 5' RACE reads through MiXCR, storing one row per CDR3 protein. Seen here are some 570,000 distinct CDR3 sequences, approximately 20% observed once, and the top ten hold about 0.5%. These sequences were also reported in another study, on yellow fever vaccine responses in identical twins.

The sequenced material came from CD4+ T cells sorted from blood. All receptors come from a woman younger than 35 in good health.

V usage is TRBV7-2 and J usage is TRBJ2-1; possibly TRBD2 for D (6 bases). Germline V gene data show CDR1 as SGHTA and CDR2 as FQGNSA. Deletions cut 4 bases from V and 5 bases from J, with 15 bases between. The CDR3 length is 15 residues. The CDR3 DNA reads TGTGCCAGCAGCTCACCGACTAGAGGGAACAATGAGCAGTTCTTC. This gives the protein CASSSPTRGNNEQFF. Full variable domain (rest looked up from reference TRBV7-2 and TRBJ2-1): GAGVSQSPSNKVTEKGKDVELRCDPISGHTALYWYRQSLGQGLEFLIYFQGNSAPDKSGLPSDRFSAERTGGSVSTLTIQRTQQEDSAVYLCASSSPTRGNNEQFFGPGTRLTVL.

The CDR3 sequence: CASSSPAGQGYEQYF. DNA of the CDR3: TGCGCCAGCAGCTCTCCGGCGGGACAGGGCTACGAGCAGTACTTC. The chain employs TRBV4-1 and TRBJ2-7, with TRBD1 identical over 9 bases. J lost 3 bases, V lost 5 bases, and 8 bases had no gene match. CDR3 size: 15 residues. The germline gives CDR1 MGHRA, CDR2 YSYEKL.

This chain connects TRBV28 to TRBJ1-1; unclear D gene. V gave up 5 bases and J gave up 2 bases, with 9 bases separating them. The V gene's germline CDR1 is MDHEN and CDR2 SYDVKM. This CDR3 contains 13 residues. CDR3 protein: CASSPHLNTEAFF. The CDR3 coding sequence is TGTGCCAGCAGTCCTCATCTTAACACTGAAGCTTTCTTT.

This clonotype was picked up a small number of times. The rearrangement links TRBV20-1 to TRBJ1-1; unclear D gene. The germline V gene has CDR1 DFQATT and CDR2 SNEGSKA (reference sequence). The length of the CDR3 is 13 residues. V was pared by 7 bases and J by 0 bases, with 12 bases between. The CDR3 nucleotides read TGCAGTGTTCTAAAAGTGGTGAACACTGAAGCTTTCTTT. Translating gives CSVLKVVNTEAFF.

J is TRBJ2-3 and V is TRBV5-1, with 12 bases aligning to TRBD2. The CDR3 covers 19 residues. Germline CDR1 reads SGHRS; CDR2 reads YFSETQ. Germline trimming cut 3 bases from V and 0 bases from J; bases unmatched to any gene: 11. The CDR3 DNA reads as TGCGCCAGCAGCTCCAAAATGATGACTAGCGGGGGCAGCACAGATACGCAGTATTTT. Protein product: CASSSKMMTSGGSTDTQYF.

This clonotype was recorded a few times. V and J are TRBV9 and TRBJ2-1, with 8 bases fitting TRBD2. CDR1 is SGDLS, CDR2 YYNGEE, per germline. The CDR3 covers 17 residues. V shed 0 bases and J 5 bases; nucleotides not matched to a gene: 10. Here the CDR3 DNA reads TGTGCCAGCAGCGTAGGCCCCGGGACTAGTTTCCACAATGAGCAGTTCTTC. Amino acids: CASSVGPGTSFHNEQFF.

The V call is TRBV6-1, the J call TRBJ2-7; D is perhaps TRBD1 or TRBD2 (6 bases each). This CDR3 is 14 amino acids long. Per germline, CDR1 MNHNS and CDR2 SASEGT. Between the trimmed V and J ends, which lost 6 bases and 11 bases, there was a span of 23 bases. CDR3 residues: CASSPLMIGGGKYF. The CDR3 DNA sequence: TGTGCCAGCAGCCCGTTAATGATCGGAGGGGGGAAGTACTTC.

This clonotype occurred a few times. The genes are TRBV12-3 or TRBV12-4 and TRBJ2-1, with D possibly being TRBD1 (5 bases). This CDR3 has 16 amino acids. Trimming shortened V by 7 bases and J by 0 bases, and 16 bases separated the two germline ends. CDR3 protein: CASTLGPGNSYNEQFF. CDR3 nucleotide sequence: TGTGCCAGCACCCTAGGGCCAGGGAACTCCTACAATGAGCAGTTCTTC.

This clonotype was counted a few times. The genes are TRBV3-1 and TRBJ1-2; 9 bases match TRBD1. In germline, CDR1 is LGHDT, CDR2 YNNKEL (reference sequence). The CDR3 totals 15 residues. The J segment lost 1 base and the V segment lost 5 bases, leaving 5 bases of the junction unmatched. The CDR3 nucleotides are TGTGCCAGCAGCAAACAGGGGGCATTTAACTATGGCTACACCTTC. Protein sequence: CASSKQGAFNYGYTF.

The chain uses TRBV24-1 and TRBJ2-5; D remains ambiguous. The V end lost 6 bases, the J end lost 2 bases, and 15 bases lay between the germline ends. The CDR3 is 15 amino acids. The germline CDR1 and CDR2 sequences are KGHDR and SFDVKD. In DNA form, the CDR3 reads TGTGCCACCAGTCCCAGTACGCCAGATCAAGAGACCCAGTACTTC. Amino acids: CATSPSTPDQETQYF.

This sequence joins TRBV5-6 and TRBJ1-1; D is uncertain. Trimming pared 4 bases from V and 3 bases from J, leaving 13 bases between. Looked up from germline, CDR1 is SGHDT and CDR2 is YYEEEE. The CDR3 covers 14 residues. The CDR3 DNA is TGTGCCAGCAGCCCGACGTACCGGGACACTGAAGCTTTCTTT. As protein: CASSPTYRDTEAFF.

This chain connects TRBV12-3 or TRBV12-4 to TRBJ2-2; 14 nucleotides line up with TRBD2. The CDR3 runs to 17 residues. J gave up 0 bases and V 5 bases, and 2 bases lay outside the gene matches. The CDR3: CASSRLAGGPNTGELFF. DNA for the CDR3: TGTGCCAGCAGTCGACTAGCGGGGGGGCCGAACACCGGGGAGCTGTTTTTT.

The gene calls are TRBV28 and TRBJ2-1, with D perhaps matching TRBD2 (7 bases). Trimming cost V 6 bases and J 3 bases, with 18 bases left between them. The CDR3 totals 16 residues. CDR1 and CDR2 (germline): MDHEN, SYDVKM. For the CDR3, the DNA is TGTGCCAGCAGCCTCGCTGGGGGCGGGAGCTACAATGAGCAGTTCTTC. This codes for CASSLAGGGSYNEQFF.

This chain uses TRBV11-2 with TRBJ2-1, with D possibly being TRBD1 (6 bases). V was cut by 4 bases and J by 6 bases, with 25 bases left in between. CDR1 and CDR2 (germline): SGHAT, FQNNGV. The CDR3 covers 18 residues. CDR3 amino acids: CASSSRQAKGNLGNEQFF. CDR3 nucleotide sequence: TGTGCCAGCAGCTCTAGACAGGCTAAGGGGAACTTGGGCAATGAGCAGTTCTTC.

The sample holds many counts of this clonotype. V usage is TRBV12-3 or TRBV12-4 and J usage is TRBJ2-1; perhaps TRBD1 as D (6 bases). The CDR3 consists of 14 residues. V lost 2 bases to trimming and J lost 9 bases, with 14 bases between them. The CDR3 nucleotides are TGTGCCAGCAGTTTACCTCTGGACAGTTTTGAGCAGTTCTTC. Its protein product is CASSLPLDSFEQFF.